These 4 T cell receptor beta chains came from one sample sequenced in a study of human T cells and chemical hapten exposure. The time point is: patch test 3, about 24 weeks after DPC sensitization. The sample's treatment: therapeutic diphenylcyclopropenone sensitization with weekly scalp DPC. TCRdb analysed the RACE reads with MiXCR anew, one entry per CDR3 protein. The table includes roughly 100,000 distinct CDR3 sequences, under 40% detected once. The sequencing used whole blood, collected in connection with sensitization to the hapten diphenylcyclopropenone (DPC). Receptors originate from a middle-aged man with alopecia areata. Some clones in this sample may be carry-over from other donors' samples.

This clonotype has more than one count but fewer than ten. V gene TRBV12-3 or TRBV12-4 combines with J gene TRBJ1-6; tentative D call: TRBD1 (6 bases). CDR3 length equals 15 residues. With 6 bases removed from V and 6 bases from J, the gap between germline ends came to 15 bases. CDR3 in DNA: TGTGCCAGCAGCCGAACTGACAGGCGTAATTCACCCCTCCACTTT. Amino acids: CASSRTDRRNSPLHF.

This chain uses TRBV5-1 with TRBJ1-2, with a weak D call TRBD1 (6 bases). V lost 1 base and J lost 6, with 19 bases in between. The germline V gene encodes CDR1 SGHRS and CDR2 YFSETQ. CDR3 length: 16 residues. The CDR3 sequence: CASSLLGQRANDGYTF. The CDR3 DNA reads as TGCGCCAGCAGCTTGTTGGGACAAAGGGCAAATGATGGCTACACCTTC. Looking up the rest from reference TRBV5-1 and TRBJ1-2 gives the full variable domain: KAGVTQTPRYLIKTRGQQVTLSCSPISGHRSVSWYQQTPGQGLQFLFEYFSETQRNKGNFPGRFSGRQFSNSRSEMNVSTLELGDSALYLCASSLLGQRANDGYTFGSGTRLTVV.

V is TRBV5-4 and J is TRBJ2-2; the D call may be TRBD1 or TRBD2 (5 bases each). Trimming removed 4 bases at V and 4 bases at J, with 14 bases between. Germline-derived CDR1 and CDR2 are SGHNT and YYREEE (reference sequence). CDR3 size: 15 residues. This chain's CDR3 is CASSPGRLATGELFF. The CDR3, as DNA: TGTGCCAGCAGCCCGGGACGGCTGGCCACCGGGGAGCTGTTTTTT.

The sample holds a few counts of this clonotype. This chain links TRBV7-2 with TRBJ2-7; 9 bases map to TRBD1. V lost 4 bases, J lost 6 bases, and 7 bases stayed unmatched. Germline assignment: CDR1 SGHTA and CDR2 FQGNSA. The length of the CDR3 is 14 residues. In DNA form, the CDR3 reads TGTGCCAGCAGCTATAACCCGGGACAGGGCGAGCAGTACGTC. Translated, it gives CASSYNPGQGEQYV.